The 10 T cell receptor beta chains listed next were all sequenced from one sample in a study of T-cell reconstitution after alpha-beta-depleted transplantation in children. Unique molecular identifiers were incorporated into the prepared TCRbeta library. In TCRdb, the PCR reads were re-called with MiXCR into one record per CDR3 protein. The sample yields 600,000 to 700,000 distinct CDR3 sequences, around 16% seen once. Sequencing was performed on PBMCs from the stem cell graft donor, taken from the stem cell graft. These receptor sequences come from a human donor who donated a stem cell graft to a child with acute myeloid leukemia.

This clonotype was seen at least ten times. This sequence joins TRBV20-1 and TRBJ1-2, with D maybe TRBD1 (5 bases). V was trimmed by 5 bases and J by 0 bases, leaving 19 bases between them. CDR3 length: 16 amino acids. CDR1 is DFQATT, CDR2 SNEGSKA, per germline (reference sequence). The CDR3 protein is CSAPLVEGRANYGYTF. CDR3 nucleotides: TGCAGTGCTCCCCTGGTTGAGGGGCGAGCTAACTATGGCTACACCTTC.

This clonotype was seen a few times. The V gene is TRBV20-1, the J gene TRBJ2-7, with 7 bases matching TRBD1. Germline loops: CDR1 DFQATT, CDR2 SNEGSKA (reference sequence). CDR3 length: 13 residues. V shed 6 bases, J shed 2 bases, and the junction held 7 bases outside the gene matches. The CDR3 DNA reads as TGCAGTGCGATCCGAGACAGGGCCTACGAGCAGTACGTC. Its translation is CSAIRDRAYEQYV.

Ten or more counts support this clonotype. The chain uses TRBV6-1 and TRBJ2-1; D gene ambiguous. Germline CDR1 and CDR2: MNHNS and SASEGT. CDR3 length equals 14 residues. V lost 5 bases and J 2 bases, leaving 10 bases between the germline ends. The DNA of the CDR3 is TGTGCCAGCAGTCTCGTGCAGGCCTACAATGAGCAGTTCTTC. It yields the protein CASSLVQAYNEQFF.

This clonotype was counted ten times or more. The chain uses TRBV30 and TRBJ2-2, with D unresolved. The CDR3 is made up of 13 amino acids. Germline V gene data show CDR1 as GTSNPN and CDR2 as SVGIG (reference sequence). Between the trimmed V and J ends, which lost 1 base and 10 bases, there was a span of 13 bases. The CDR3 nucleotides read TGTGCCTGGAGTGAAGGAGTGGGCTTGGAGCTGTTTTTT. This gives the protein CAWSEGVGLELFF.

The CDR3 nucleotides are TGTGCCTGGGCAGATCGTGGTGAGCAGTTCTTC. Translation: CAWADRGEQFF. The rearrangement joins TRBV30 to TRBJ2-1, with no clear D. This CDR3 is built from 11 residues. V lost 5 bases, J lost 9 bases, and 11 bases lay in between. Germline CDR1 and CDR2: GTSNPN and SVGIG (reference sequence).

This clonotype has more than one count but fewer than ten. The rearrangement links TRBV30 to TRBJ2-7; TRBD2 might be the D (5 bases). CDR1 is GTSNPN and CDR2 is SVGIG in the germline V gene (reference sequence). CDR3 length equals 13 residues. V gave up 0 bases and J gave up 3 bases, with 9 bases separating them. The CDR3 loop is CAWSVRGYYEQYF. In DNA form, the CDR3 reads TGTGCCTGGAGTGTACGCGGGTACTACGAGCAGTACTTC.

This clonotype was counted at least ten times. The chain has TRBV20-1 and TRBJ2-3, with 7 positions matching TRBD2. Germline V gene lookup returns CDR1 DFQATT and CDR2 SNEGSKA (reference sequence). The CDR3 loop spans 15 amino acids. The V and J ends lost 3 bases and 2 bases, in that order; junction bases with no gene match: 8. The CDR3 DNA is TGCAGTGCTAGTCAAGCGGGGACCCCCACAGATACGCAGTATTTT. Translated, it gives CSASQAGTPTDTQYF.

This clonotype was counted ten times or more. One end of the junction is discordant with germline, which a read error may explain. The chain recombines TRBV7-8 with TRBJ2-3; perhaps TRBD1 as D (6 bases). The CDR3 has 14 amino acids. Germline V CDR1 and CDR2: SGHVS, FQNEAQ. The CDR3 coding sequence is TGCGCCAGCAGCTCCCCAGGGGCAGGGGATACGCAGTATTTT. It specifies CASSSPGAGDTQYF.

This clonotype was recorded at least ten times. The V and J genes are TRBV20-1 and TRBJ2-5, with TRBD1 identical over 8 bases. There are 15 residues in the CDR3. From germline, CDR1 is DFQATT and CDR2 SNEGSKA (reference sequence). Unmatched junction bases numbered 7, after V lost 0 bases and J lost 4 bases. In nucleotides, the CDR3 is TGCAGTGCTAGAGACAGGACAGGGTTGGGAGAGACCCAGTACTTC. Its translation: CSARDRTGLGETQYF.

The chain recombines TRBV20-1 with TRBJ2-1, with D perhaps matching TRBD1 or TRBD2 (7 bases each). This CDR3 region has 16 residues. CDR1 and CDR2 (germline): DFQATT, SNEGSKA (reference sequence). The V gene lost 5 bases and the J gene lost 5 bases, with 22 bases spanning the gap. The CDR3 coding sequence is TGCAGTGCTGAGCGAGGACCGACAGGGAGGGACAATGAGCAGTTCTTC. This translates into CSAERGPTGRDNEQFF.